A selection of T cell receptor beta chains follows, all from one sample in a study of untreated major depressive disorder. Assay used: immunoSEQ multiplex PCR; TCRdb lists only in-frame clones, some missing. The table has about 25,000 clones, over 80% seen once. Material: CD4+ T cells from PBMCs. The source is a woman younger than 45 with major depressive disorder. The conserved cysteine and the conserved F or W are not part of the CDR3 here.

J gene	V gene	CDR3 length	CDR3 protein
TRBJ1-2	TRBV6-5	13	ASSFLDTGRYGYT
TRBJ2-7	TRBV28	15	ASRTGLAGGSRYEQY
TRBJ2-1	TRBV14	12	ASSQGLYQHEQF
TRBJ2-1	TRBV7-8	12	ATRPSGSPGEQF
TRBJ2-7	TRBV14	12	ASSQSRPFYEQY
TRBJ1-3	TRBV5-1	12	ASSPWGEVDTIY
TRBJ1-2	TRBV16	14	ASSHQSLPGVKGYT
TRBJ2-2	TRBV7-2	15	ASSLFFAGSNTGELF
TRBJ1-6	TRBV19	10	ASKGQNSPLH
TRBJ1-1	TRBV5-4	11	ARSWDVNTEAF
TRBJ1-2	TRBV11-1	13	ASSDLRGNNYGYT
TRBJ1-5	TRBV10-3	13	AISESGGSNQPQH
TRBJ1-1	TRBV4-2	13	ASSPRSGDPSEAF
TRBJ2-4	TRBV7-2	13	ASSLGGQGGSIQY
TRBJ1-5	TRBV28	10	ASSLDVRPQH
TRBJ1-1	TRBV29-1	11	SARGDMNTEAF
TRBJ2-5	TRBV15	11	ATSNINQETQY
TRBJ2-7	TRBV7-7	12	ASSLGTGLDEQY
TRBJ1-3	TRBV19	13	ASSLKTGGKNTIY
TRBJ2-7	TRBV19	13	ASSINPAGAYEQY
TRBJ2-1	TRBV2	13	ASSGLAGGVNEQF
TRBJ2-1	TRBV12-5	12	ASGLVRLANEQF
TRBJ2-7	TRBV11-2	15	ASSLIPRGPMAYEQY
TRBJ2-7	TRBV9	14	ASSEEGLAGVYEQY
TRBJ2-7	TRBV28	13	ASSLWADDEGEQY
TRBJ1-2	TRBV28	12	ASTQRRGSAGYT
TRBJ2-2	TRBV7-9	14	ASSLFGQGITGELF
TRBJ1-2	TRBV5-6	10	ASSLALYGYT
TRBJ1-2	TRBV28	11	ASSLTGNYGYT
TRBJ2-1	TRBV5-4	11	ASSLRLGNEQF
TRBJ1-3	TRBV11-3	13	ASAYRTSPGNTIY
TRBJ1-1	TRBV7-3	13	ASSLLGGSNTEAF
TRBJ2-2	TRBV19	14	ASIRATGAGAGELF
TRBJ2-3	TRBV29-1	10	SVEKEADTQY
TRBJ2-2	TRBV28	12	ASSLLQNTGELF
TRBJ1-6	TRBV28	14	ASSYSSGAGNSPLH
TRBJ2-5	TRBV10-3	11	AISERGPETQY
TRBJ2-3	TRBV2	9	ASSETDTQY
TRBJ1-1	TRBV11-2	11	ASSSQGGVEAF
TRBJ2-1	TRBV29-1	14	SVAGTGASSYNEQF
TRBJ1-1	TRBV29-1	12	SANQGAGDTEAF
TRBJ2-1	TRBV6-1	10	ASYDTRTEQF
TRBJ1-2	TRBV19	11	ASSLDFNYGYT
TRBJ2-1	TRBV28	9	ASSPRNEQF
TRBJ2-1	TRBV7-9	12	ASSPVLVAYEQF
TRBJ2-7	TRBV5-1	11	ASSGPNSYEQY
TRBJ1-1	TRBV18	13	ASSLLGVGGTEAF
TRBJ1-3	TRBV19	13	ASSIGGQTGNTIY